These 4 T cell receptor beta chains were sequenced from one sample in a study of T-cell reconstitution after alpha-beta-depleted transplantation in children. Unique molecular identifiers were used in preparing the TCRbeta library. TCRdb recomputed calls from the PCR reads with MiXCR, one row per CDR3 protein. Of hundreds of thousands of distinct CDR3 sequences in the sample, approximately 13% were seen once. The specimen comprised PBMCs from the stem cell graft donor, sampled from the stem cell graft. Receptors were obtained from a human donor who donated a stem cell graft to a child with combined immunodeficiency.

This clonotype came up many times. The chain joins TRBV29-1 to TRBJ2-2; 7 nucleotides line up with TRBD2. Germline loops: CDR1 SQVTM, CDR2 ANQGSEA. The trim removed 6 bases at V and 7 bases at J, leaving 2 bases unmatched. There are 11 residues in the CDR3. The CDR3 DNA reads as TGCAGCGTCGGCGGGGGCGGGGAGCTGTTTTTT. Amino acid sequence: CSVGGGGELFF.

This clonotype was seen ten or more times. This sequence joins TRBV27 and TRBJ2-1; D perhaps matches TRBD1 (5 bases). The CDR3 has 13 residues. Germline loops: CDR1 MNHEY, CDR2 SMNVEV (reference sequence). V dropped 10 bases and J dropped 5 bases, with 15 bases sitting between them. CDR3 sequence: CATAPDTDNEQFF. DNA for the CDR3: TGTGCCACAGCCCCGGACACTGACAATGAGCAGTTCTTC.

The V call is TRBV4-3, the J call TRBJ1-6, with a tentative D call TRBD1 (5 bases). Germline lookup yields CDR1 LGHNA and CDR2 YSLEER. CDR3 length: 16 amino acids. Trimming cost V 5 bases and J 9 bases, with 20 bases left between them. The CDR3 DNA sequence: TGCGCCAGCAGCTCTTCGGGGACCGAAAATGCTTCACCCCTCCACTTT. Protein: CASSSSGTENASPLHF.

This clonotype was counted at least ten times. The CDR3 sequence is CASSQELINYGYTF. Written as DNA, the CDR3 is TGCGCCAGCAGCCAAGAGTTAATTAACTATGGCTACACCTTC. This chain connects TRBV4-3 to TRBJ1-2; the D is unclear. V dropped 0 bases and J dropped 1 base, with 6 bases sitting between them. The CDR3 is 14 amino acids. In germline, CDR1 is LGHNA, CDR2 YSLEER.